Listed below are T cell receptor beta chains from one sample, sequenced in a study of T cell responses to AZD1222 COVID-19 vaccine. Sequencing used immunoSEQ multiplex PCR; TCRdb keeps in-frame clones, though not all of them. The sample holds 150,000 to 200,000 clones; around 94% are singletons and the top ten take around 9.3%. This sample comprised peripheral blood, obtained on day 0 of AZD1222 vaccination. Receptors originate from an adult in good health. Each CDR3 is given with its conserved first and last residue. D genes are given only for firm matches. Clone size is stated in some rows and not others, as once, few, many or a class when expanded.

V gene	D gene	clone size	J gene	CDR3 DNA	CDR3 protein
TRBV19	NA	NA	TRBJ1-5	TGTGCCAGTAGTATAGGTAGGGGGAGCGGGACCAAGAATTTT	CASSIGRGSGTKNF
TRBV7-2	TRBD2	NA	TRBJ2-5	TGTGCCAGCAGCAGGAGACCGGGACTAGCGGAAGAGACCCAGTACTTC	CASSRRPGLAEETQYF
TRBV30	NA	NA	TRBJ1-2	TGTGCCTGGAGTGTGGACAACTATGGCTACACCTTC	CAWSVDNYGYTF
TRBV5-5	NA	NA	TRBJ1-1	TGTGCCAGCAGCTTGGAAAGGGAGGGCGGCGCTTTCTTT	CASSLEREGGAFF
TRBV5-4	NA	NA	TRBJ2-6	TGTGCCAGCAGCTTGAGAGGGGGAAGTGGGGCCAACGTCCTGACTTTC	CASSLRGGSGANVLTF
TRBV2	NA	NA	TRBJ2-7	TGTGCCAGCAGTGAAGGGATCAGTGCGTCCTACGAGCAGTACTTC	CASSEGISASYEQYF
TRBV6-1	NA	NA	TRBJ2-1	TGTGCCAGCAGTGAAAGGGGCCGGGTGGAAGAGCAGTTCTTC	CASSERGRVEEQFF
TRBV18	NA	NA	TRBJ2-1	TGTGCCAGCTCACCTAAAATAGGACTCTTCTACAATGAGCAGTTCTTC	CASSPKIGLFYNEQFF
TRBV30	NA	NA	TRBJ1-4	TGTGCCTGGAGTGTAGGCGTTAGGAGGGGAGCAACTAATGAAAAACTGTTTTTT	CAWSVGVRRGATNEKLFF
TRBV9	NA	NA	TRBJ2-1	TGTGCCAGCAGCGCTCAAGGGGGGGAGCAGTTCTTC	CASSAQGGEQFF
TRBV7-2	NA	once	TRBJ2-1	TGTGCCAGCCGCCCCGCCAGTAACAATGAGCAGTTCTTC	CASRPASNNEQFF
TRBV11-1	NA	NA	TRBJ1-2	TGTGCCAGCAGCCGATCTCGAGAGGGTGGGGGCTACACCTTC	CASSRSREGGGYTF
TRBV19	TRBD1	NA	TRBJ1-1	TGTGCCACGCAGGGGGAGAACACTGAAGCTTTCTTT	CATQGENTEAFF
TRBV4-2	NA	once	TRBJ2-5	TGTGCCAGCAGCCTCCAAAAGGGGGGCCGAAGTGAAGAGACCCAGTACTTC	CASSLQKGGRSEETQYF
TRBV4-2	NA	NA	TRBJ2-1	TGTGCCAGCAGCCAAGATAGACTCCTGAGTAACCAGTTCTTC	CASSQDRLLSNQFF
TRBV21-1	NA	NA	TRBJ2-4	TGTGCCAGCAGCCTCCAGCTAGCGGCGCTAGCCAAAAACATTCAGTACTTC	CASSLQLAALAKNIQYF
TRBV11-1	NA	NA	TRBJ2-2	TGTGCCAGCAGCTTAGTCCAGACGAACACCGGGGAGCTGTTTTTT	CASSLVQTNTGELFF
TRBV7-6	TRBD1	NA	TRBJ2-1	TGTGCCAGCAGCTCCGGGACAGAATCCTACAATGAGCAGTTCTTC	CASSSGTESYNEQFF
TRBV7-2	TRBD1	NA	TRBJ1-2	TGTGCCAGCAGCTTACCGGGACAGGGTCGAAGCACCTTC	CASSLPGQGRSTF
TRBV6-5	NA	NA	TRBJ2-7	TGTGCCAGCAGTTACTCACAGGGTAGGAACTACGAGCAGTACTTC	CASSYSQGRNYEQYF
TRBV6-2/TRBV6-3	NA	once	TRBJ1-1	TGTGCCAGTAGCTTGGACAAATACAACACTGAAGCTTTCTTT	CASSLDKYNTEAFF
TRBV11-2	NA	NA	TRBJ1-2	TGTGCCATATTAACGGGGGAAGGCTACACCTTC	CAILTGEGYTF
TRBV6-1	NA	NA	TRBJ1-5	TGTGCCAGCAGTGAGGTTCAGGCTCTCCGGTATAGCAATCAGCCCCAGCATTTT	CASSEVQALRYSNQPQHF
TRBV20-1	NA	few	TRBJ2-5	TGCAGTGCTAGTGGGCTCCAGAGGCAAGAGACCCAGTACTTC	CSASGLQRQETQYF
TRBV4-3	NA	NA	TRBJ1-5	TGCGCCAGCAGCCAAGATCGATTTAATCAGCCCCAGCATTTT	CASSQDRFNQPQHF
TRBV6-6	NA	NA	TRBJ1-2	TGTGCCAGCAGGACTGTTCTAGCGAATTACACCTTC	CASRTVLANYTF
TRBV28	NA	NA	TRBJ2-7	TGTGCCAGCAGTGCGTCGAGCAGATCCTACGAGCAGTACTTC	CASSASSRSYEQYF
TRBV5-4	NA	NA	TRBJ2-5	TGTGCCAGCAGTCCGGGACTGCACCAAGAGACCCAGTACTTC	CASSPGLHQETQYF
TRBV27	TRBD2	once	TRBJ2-1	TGTGCCAGCAACGAGCGGGGGGGCCGGAGGAATGAGCAGTTCTTC	CASNERGGRRNEQFF